Listed below are T cell receptor beta chains from one sample, sequenced in a study of shared clonotypes between healthy human individuals. Only in-frame clones appear in the TCRdb table, and some are missing; sequencing was by immunoSEQ multiplex PCR. This table has around 550,000 clones, about 95% appearing once. Source material: naive CD4+ T cells sorted from blood. All receptors derive from a woman in her twenties or thirties in good health. Each CDR3 is given with its conserved first and last residue. A D gene is named only where the DNA matches it firmly. Clone sizes are given selectively: once, few, many, or a class where the clone is expanded.

clone_size d_call j_call v_call cdr3_aa cdr3_nt
- TRBD1 TRBJ1-2 TRBV4-2 CASSSRDRAIGDTF TGTGCCAGCAGCTCCCGGGACAGGGCCATTGGGGACACCTTC
- - TRBJ2-7 TRBV5-1 CASSGGTTTYEQYF TGCGCCAGCAGCGGGGGGACAACTACCTACGAGCAGTACTTC
- - TRBJ2-2 TRBV6-5 CASSASDASGELFF TGTGCCAGCAGCGCATCGGACGCGTCCGGGGAGCTGTTTTTT
once - TRBJ1-2 TRBV6-5 CASSHDRRNYGYTF TGTGCCAGCAGCCACGACAGGAGGAACTATGGCTACACCTTC
once TRBD2 TRBJ2-7 TRBV19 CASSKGTSGSGEQYF TGTGCCAGTAGTAAGGGGACTAGCGGGAGCGGAGAGCAGTACTTC
- TRBD2 TRBJ2-3 TRBV28 CASSFTGGGRADTQYF TGTGCCAGCAGTTTTACGGGAGGGGGAAGGGCAGATACGCAGTATTTT
- - TRBJ2-7 TRBV28 CASSLKGPPYEQYF TGTGCCAGCAGCCTAAAAGGGCCCCCCTACGAGCAGTACTTC
- TRBD2 TRBJ2-5 TRBV28 CASSQGLAGFWEQYF TGTGCCAGCAGTCAAGGACTAGCGGGATTTTGGGAGCAGTACTTC
- - TRBJ1-3 TRBV29-1 CSVWVLSGNTIYF TGCAGCGTCTGGGTTCTCTCTGGAAACACCATATATTTT
- TRBD1 TRBJ2-1 TRBV7-9 CASSPPKGQWYNEQFF TGTGCCAGCAGCCCCCCAAAGGGACAGTGGTACAATGAGCAGTTCTTC
- - TRBJ2-7 TRBV28 CASSPGRAYEQYF TGTGCCAGCAGCCCGGGCAGGGCCTACGAGCAGTACTTC
- - TRBJ2-7 TRBV18 CASSPSGSYDYEQYF TGTGCCAGCTCACCCTCGGGAAGCTACGACTACGAGCAGTACTTC
- TRBD2 TRBJ2-7 TRBV5-1 CASSLGSGGPYEQYF TGCGCCAGCAGCTTGGGATCGGGAGGGCCCTACGAGCAGTACTTC
- - TRBJ2-1 TRBV20-1 CSVGNLNEQFF TGCAGTGTCGGTAATCTGAACGAGCAGTTCTTC
once TRBD1 TRBJ1-2 TRBV2 CASSVTGAYGYTF TGTGCCAGCAGCGTAACAGGGGCCTATGGCTACACCTTC
- - TRBJ1-2 TRBV6-5 CASSYSIRQHYGYTF TGTGCCAGCAGTTACTCGATACGACAGCACTATGGCTACACCTTC
- TRBD2 TRBJ2-7 TRBV6-5 CASSYGGGGRSYEQYF TGTGCCAGCAGTTACGGTGGGGGAGGGAGATCCTACGAGCAGTACTTC
- - TRBJ2-3 TRBV5-1 CASSLGSRADTQYF TGCGCCAGCAGCTTGGGGTCTAGGGCAGATACGCAGTATTTT
- - TRBJ1-1 TRBV7-9 CASSHSGVNTEAFF TGTGCCAGCAGCCACTCCGGCGTGAACACTGAAGCTTTCTTT
- - TRBJ1-3 TRBV5-1 CASSFGTKAGNTIYF TGCGCCAGCAGCTTCGGGACAAAAGCTGGAAACACCATATATTTT
once - TRBJ2-5 TRBV5-4 CASSLPGPETQYF TGTGCCAGCAGCTTGCCAGGTCCGGAGACCCAGTACTTC
- - TRBJ2-7 TRBV29-1 CSVVRDTSYEQYF TGCAGCGTTGTCCGGGACACATCCTACGAGCAGTACTTC
- - TRBJ2-7 TRBV2 CASSDGAAYYEQYF TGTGCCAGCAGTGATGGGGCAGCGTACTACGAGCAGTACTTC
- - TRBJ1-3 TRBV7-2 CASSFMGGWAGNTIYF TGTGCCAGCAGCTTTATGGGGGGGTGGGCTGGAAACACCATATATTTT
- - TRBJ2-4 TRBV5-4 CASSLDLAKNIQYF TGTGCCAGCAGCTTGGACCTAGCCAAAAACATTCAGTACTTC
- - TRBJ2-5 TRBV6-6 CASSYSSGGLETQYF TGTGCCAGCAGTTACTCGAGTGGGGGTCTGGAGACCCAGTACTTC
- - TRBJ2-7 TRBV6-1 CASTEPRGEQYF TGTGCCAGCACAGAGCCCCGGGGCGAGCAGTACTTC
- - TRBJ2-5 TRBV5-4 CASSADGKTQYF TGTGCCAGCAGCGCCGATGGAAAGACCCAGTACTTC
- TRBD2 TRBJ2-1 TRBV11-2 CASSLRLAGDHEQFF TGTGCCAGCAGCTTGCGACTAGCGGGAGACCACGAGCAGTTCTTC
- - TRBJ2-6 TRBV7-8 CASSLAGSSGANVLTF TGTGCCAGCAGCTTAGCGGGGAGCTCTGGGGCCAACGTCCTGACTTTC
- TRBD2 TRBJ2-2 TRBV19 CASGTSGSKSVLGELFF TGTGCCAGCGGGACTAGCGGGAGTAAGAGTGTTCTCGGGGAGCTGTTTTTT
- - TRBJ2-1 TRBV14 CASSHRDRSGLRGTYNEQFF TGTGCCAGCAGCCACCGGGACAGAAGCGGGCTTAGAGGAACCTACAATGAGCAGTTCTTC
- TRBD2 TRBJ2-1 TRBV7-6 CASSLTSSGGSQEQFF TGTGCCAGCAGCTTAACATCATCGGGAGGGAGTCAGGAGCAGTTCTTC
- - TRBJ2-1 TRBV14 CASSQGQSMLNEQFF TGTGCCAGCAGCCAAGGACAGTCCATGCTGAATGAGCAGTTCTTC
- - TRBJ1-2 TRBV21-1 CATVQDGYTF TGTGCCACGGTCCAGGATGGCTACACCTTC
- - TRBJ2-7 TRBV20-1 CSPSSDYEQYF TGCAGTCCATCCAGCGATTACGAGCAGTACTTC
- TRBD1 TRBJ1-3 TRBV28 CASSRTGLSGNTIYF TGTGCCAGCAGCAGGACAGGACTCTCTGGAAACACCATATATTTT
- - TRBJ2-7 TRBV30 CAWTPGSPAGQYF TGTGCCTGGACCCCCGGGAGTCCTGCCGGGCAGTACTTC
- - TRBJ2-1 TRBV18 CASSRDINAYNEQFF TGTGCCAGCTCCCGGGACATAAACGCCTACAATGAGCAGTTCTTC
- - TRBJ2-3 TRBV18 CASSELRVHTDTQYF TGTGCCAGCTCCGAGTTGAGGGTCCACACAGATACGCAGTATTTT
- - TRBJ2-1 TRBV14 CASSQAGGDNEQFF TGTGCCAGCAGCCAAGCGGGCGGGGACAATGAGCAGTTCTTC
- - TRBJ2-7 TRBV7-9 CASSLTGEGSEQYF TGTGCCAGCAGCTTGACAGGGGAGGGGAGCGAGCAGTACTTC
- - TRBJ2-7 TRBV7-9 CASSFRTGVVHEQYF TGTGCCAGCAGCTTTCGAACGGGAGTGGTCCACGAGCAGTACTTC
- TRBD1 TRBJ2-7 TRBV18 CASSSGQGGYEQYF TGTGCCAGCTCATCAGGACAGGGGGGATACGAGCAGTACTTC
- TRBD2 TRBJ2-3 TRBV7-9 CASSLAGRGNTQYF TGTGCCAGCAGCTTAGCCGGGAGGGGAAATACGCAGTATTTT
- TRBD2 TRBJ2-1 TRBV7-2 CASSLVAGVPHEQFF TGTGCCAGCAGCTTAGTAGCGGGAGTCCCCCATGAGCAGTTCTTC
- - TRBJ1-1 TRBV5-1 CASSLAAGRASDTEAFF TGCGCCAGCAGCTTGGCCGCGGGCAGGGCGTCGGACACTGAAGCTTTCTTT
- TRBD2 TRBJ2-3 TRBV29-1 CSVDTRNWASGSTDTQYF TGCAGCGTTGATACCAGAAACTGGGCTAGCGGGAGCACAGATACGCAGTATTTT
- - TRBJ1-5 TRBV19 CASSWETTNSNQPQHF TGTGCCAGTAGTTGGGAGACGACAAATAGCAATCAGCCCCAGCATTTT
once - TRBJ2-2 TRBV30 CAWGRNTGELFF TGTGCCTGGGGCCGGAACACCGGGGAGCTGTTTTTT
- - TRBJ1-4 TRBV28 CASSSAATNEKLFF TGTGCCAGCAGCTCAGCTGCAACTAATGAAAAACTGTTTTTT
- - TRBJ2-7 TRBV16 CASSQSVGQFYEQYF TGTGCCAGCAGCCAATCCGTTGGGCAGTTCTACGAGCAGTACTTC
few - TRBJ1-3 TRBV28 CASNGGADVSNTIYF TGTGCCAGCAATGGAGGGGCAGATGTTTCGAACACCATATATTTT
- - TRBJ2-5 TRBV7-8 CASSAPGLRLRQYF TGTGCCAGCAGCGCCCCGGGACTGCGGCTGAGGCAGTACTTC
- - TRBJ2-7 TRBV19 CASSIEGFGGAYEQYF TGTGCCAGTAGTATAGAGGGGTTTGGGGGAGCCTACGAGCAGTACTTC
- - TRBJ1-4 TRBV11-2 CASSHQDQPFRLFF TGTGCCAGCAGCCACCAGGACCAACCCTTCCGGCTGTTTTTT
- TRBD2 TRBJ2-3 TRBV10-3 CAISESPDLAGDPDTQYF TGTGCCATCAGTGAGTCCCCCGATTTAGCGGGAGACCCAGATACGCAGTATTTT
- - TRBJ2-5 TRBV27 CASSLSFASEQYF TGTGCCAGCAGTTTAAGTTTTGCTTCAGAGCAGTACTTC
once - TRBJ2-5 TRBV10-3 CAISEDRGETQYF TGTGCCATCAGTGAAGATAGGGGAGAGACCCAGTACTTC